This entry lists 25 T cell receptor beta chains sequenced from one sample in a study of blood T cell repertoires in COVID-19. Assay used: immunoSEQ multiplex PCR; TCRdb lists only in-frame clones, some missing. The sample yields around 170,000 clones, around four fifths seen once. The sample was PBMCs or T cells enriched from blood (not recorded which). These receptors were obtained from a woman aged 50 to 60 who had recovered from COVID-19.

V usage is TRBV18 and J usage is TRBJ1-2, with 12 nucleotides matching TRBD1. J was trimmed by 6 bases and V by 8 bases; bases with no gene match: 13. The CDR3 extends over 16 amino acids. Per germline, CDR1 KGHSH and CDR2 LQKENI. CDR3 nucleotide sequence: TGTGCCAGCCAAAACCGCAAGGGACAGGGGGCTAATGGCTACACCTTC. Translation gives CASQNRKGQGANGYTF.

The gene calls are TRBV28 and TRBJ1-2, with TRBD1 identical over 7 bases. Per germline, CDR1 MDHEN and CDR2 SYDVKM. The V gene end was trimmed by 1 base and the J gene end by 7 bases; junction bases not matched to a gene: 3. The CDR3 contains 13 residues. Written as DNA, the CDR3 is TGTGCCAGCAGTTTATTTCAGGGGGGTGGCTACACCTTC. Its translation is CASSLFQGGGYTF.

The CDR3 region is CASSLQLADTGELFF. DNA for the CDR3: TGTGCCAGCAGCTTACAACTAGCGGACACCGGGGAGCTGTTTTTT. The chain carries TRBV5-5 and TRBJ2-2, with TRBD2 matching 8 bases. V was pared by 2 bases and J by 3 bases, with 3 bases of the junction left unmatched. There are 15 residues in the CDR3. Germline V gives CDR1 SGHKS, CDR2 YYEKEE (reference sequence). Full variable domain (remainder filled in from reference TRBV5-5 and TRBJ2-2): DAGVTQSPTHLIKTRGQQVTLRCSPISGHKSVSWYQQVLGQGPQFIFQYYEKEERGRGNFPDRFSARQFPNYSSELNVNALLLGDSALYLCASSLQLADTGELFFGEGSRLTVL.

The rearrangement uses TRBV6-5 and TRBJ2-7, with 8 bases aligning to TRBD1. V dropped 4 bases and J dropped 2; count of bases not matched to a gene: 7. Germline values: CDR1 MNHEY, CDR2 SVGAGI. CDR3 size: 15 residues. CDR3 protein: CASSWGTGRTYEQYF. For the CDR3, the DNA is TGTGCCAGCAGTTGGGGGACAGGTAGAACCTACGAGCAGTACTTC.

The J gene is TRBJ1-4, the V gene TRBV7-9, with TRBD1 as a possible D gene (5 bases). The CDR3 extends over 15 amino acids. Germline lookup yields CDR1 SEHNR and CDR2 FQNEAQ (reference sequence). Deletions cut 5 bases from V and 8 bases from J, with 18 bases between. The CDR3 region is CASSVSQGVSEKLFF. CDR3 DNA: TGTGCCAGCAGCGTTAGCCAGGGCGTAAGCGAAAAACTGTTTTTT.

The chain is built from TRBV14 and TRBJ2-5, with 14 nucleotides matching TRBD2. The CDR3 is made up of 17 amino acids. The J segment lost 4 bases and the V segment lost 1 base, leaving 5 bases of the junction unmatched. In germline, CDR1 is SGHDN, CDR2 FVKESK. CDR3 region: CASSQGLAGGPGETQYF. The DNA of the CDR3 is TGTGCCAGCAGCCAAGGACTAGCGGGAGGGCCTGGAGAGACCCAGTACTTC. Variable domain in full (rest from reference TRBV14 and TRBJ2-5): EAGVTQFPSHSVIEKGQTVTLRCDPISGHDNLYWYRRVMGKEIKFLLHFVKESKQDESGMPNNRFLAERTGGTYSTLKVQPAELEDSGVYFCASSQGLAGGPGETQYFGPGTRLLVL.

V gene TRBV7-3 combines with J gene TRBJ2-7; D unresolved. The CDR3 loop spans 15 amino acids. Germline loops: CDR1 SGHTA, CDR2 FQGTGA. The V gene lost 5 bases and the J gene lost 3 bases, with 17 bases spanning the gap. This chain's CDR3 is CASSPSSSQFYEQYF. Written as DNA, the CDR3 is TGTGCCAGCAGCCCCAGTTCCAGTCAGTTCTACGAGCAGTACTTC.

The chain uses TRBV6-5 and TRBJ1-2, with unresolved D. Trimming took 7 bases from V and 5 from J, leaving 11 bases between them. The CDR3 loop spans 12 amino acids. Germline loops: CDR1 MNHEY, CDR2 SVGAGI. CDR3 in amino acids: CASNPERYGYTF. The CDR3 region has the DNA TGTGCCAGCAATCCAGAGAGGTATGGCTACACCTTC.

The chain carries TRBV7-6 and TRBJ2-1; TRBD2 matches 11 bases. Unmatched junction bases numbered 4, after V lost 5 bases and J lost 4 bases. Germline CDR1 SGHVS, CDR2 FNYEAQ. The CDR3 sequence is 15 residues long. The CDR3 DNA reads as TGTGCCAGCAGCCCGGGACTAGCGGATTACAATGAGCAGTTCTTC. It is translated as CASSPGLADYNEQFF.

The genes are TRBV6-5 and TRBJ2-3; D unresolved. Per the germline V gene, CDR1 is MNHEY and CDR2 is SVGAGI. Trimming took off 7 bases at V and 5 bases at J, with 13 bases between the two ends. This CDR3 comprises 13 residues. The CDR3 bases are TGTGCCAGCAATAAGAGACTCGGAGATACGCAGTATTTT. Translated, it gives CASNKRLGDTQYF.

This chain links TRBV19 with TRBJ1-1; D is possibly TRBD1 (5 bases). Germline CDR1 and CDR2: LNHDA and SQIVND (reference sequence). This CDR3 is 13 amino acids long. V was pared by 1 base and J by 5 bases, with 8 bases between. CDR3: CASSIGRGTEAFF. The CDR3 DNA sequence: TGTGCCAGTAGTATAGGAAGGGGTACTGAAGCTTTCTTT.

The chain employs TRBV5-8 and TRBJ2-1, with a possible D match to TRBD2 (6 bases). CDR1 is SGHTS and CDR2 is YDEGEE in the germline V gene. V was clipped by 2 bases and J by 10 bases, with 19 bases between them. The CDR3 spans 15 residues. CDR3 in DNA: TGTGCCAGCAGCTTCTTCCTGGGGGGAGCCAGGGAGCAGTTCTTC. Amino acid sequence: CASSFFLGGAREQFF.

The chain is built from TRBV19 and TRBJ2-7; TRBD1 matches at 11 bases. Per germline, CDR1 LNHDA and CDR2 SQIVND (reference sequence). V lost 4 bases, J lost 1 base, and 3 bases stayed unmatched. The CDR3 has 15 amino acids. CDR3 region: CASSKGTGGSYEQYF. The CDR3 DNA reads as TGTGCCAGTAGTAAAGGGACAGGGGGTTCCTACGAGCAGTACTTC.

The chain couples TRBV19 to TRBJ2-5; no clear D gene. This CDR3 contains 12 residues. From germline, CDR1 is LNHDA and CDR2 SQIVND (reference sequence). V was shortened by 0 bases and J by 7 bases, with 6 bases between the two germline ends. The CDR3: CASSIDLRTQYF. The CDR3 coding sequence is TGTGCCAGTAGTATAGATCTCCGGACCCAGTACTTC.

The rearrangement joins TRBV28 to TRBJ2-7, with 8 bases aligning to TRBD2. Looked up from germline, CDR1 is MDHEN and CDR2 is SYDVKM. This CDR3 comprises 16 residues. Germline trimming cut 5 bases from V and 6 bases from J; bases unmatched to any gene: 15. The CDR3: CASSNPGLVGEREQYF. Written as DNA, the CDR3 is TGTGCCAGCAGTAACCCGGGACTAGTTGGGGAACGCGAGCAGTACTTC. The complete variable domain, with remaining parts taken from reference TRBV28 and TRBJ2-7, reads DVKVTQSSRYLVKRTGEKVFLECVQDMDHENMFWYRQDPGLGLRLIYFSYDVKMKEKGDIPEGYSVSREKKERFSLILESASTNQTSMYLCASSNPGLVGEREQYFGPGTRLTVT.

The genes are TRBV5-1 and TRBJ2-5; D unresolved. V was shortened by 1 base and J by 2 bases, with 6 bases between the two germline ends. Germline loops: CDR1 SGHRS, CDR2 YFSETQ. The CDR3 extends over 13 amino acids. The CDR3 is CASSLRTQETQYF. The DNA for the CDR3 is TGCGCCAGCAGCTTGCGTACTCAAGAGACCCAGTACTTC.

This chain connects TRBV7-6 to TRBJ2-2, with 9 bases fitting TRBD1. Germline V lookup: CDR1 SGHVS, CDR2 FNYEAQ. The CDR3 runs to 15 residues. Trimming cost V 5 bases and J 1 base; bases outside gene matches: 2. The CDR3 sequence: CASSRGQGNTGELFF. The CDR3 nucleotides read TGTGCCAGCAGCCGGGGACAGGGGAACACCGGGGAGCTGTTTTTT. The full variable domain, with the rest looked up from reference TRBV7-6 and TRBJ2-2, is GAGVSQSPRYKVTKRGQDVALRCDPISGHVSLYWYRQALGQGPEFLTYFNYEAQQDKSGLPNDRFSAERPEGSISTLTIQRTEQRDSAMYRCASSRGQGNTGELFFGEGSRLTVL.

CDR3: CASSPGTRSFYEQYF. In DNA form, the CDR3 reads TGTGCCAGCAGCCCGGGGACTAGATCCTTCTACGAGCAGTACTTC. The chain recombines TRBV9 with TRBJ2-7, with 8 nucleotides matching TRBD2. Trimming cost V 4 bases and J 3 bases; bases outside gene matches: 9. Germline CDR1 SGDLS, CDR2 YYNGEE. The length of the CDR3 is 15 residues. The full variable domain, its missing parts supplied by reference TRBV9 and TRBJ2-7, is DSGVTQTPKHLITATGQRVTLRCSPRSGDLSVYWYQQSLDQGLQFLIQYYNGEERAKGNILERFSAQQFPDLHSELNLSSLELGDSALYFCASSPGTRSFYEQYFGPGTRLTVT.

The chain's CDR3 is CASSLGRLVVEATQYF. For the CDR3, the DNA is TGTGCCAGCAGTTTGGGGAGACTAGTCGTTGAGGCGACCCAGTACTTC. This chain links TRBV7-9 with TRBJ2-5, with D possibly being TRBD2 (6 bases). This CDR3 contains 16 residues. V was pared by 6 bases and J by 7 bases, with 24 bases between. Germline-derived CDR1 and CDR2 are SEHNR and FQNEAQ (reference sequence).

This clone was detected once. The chain links TRBV9 to TRBJ2-3; D gene uncertain. This CDR3 has 12 residues. The V gene lost 3 bases and the J gene lost 3 bases, with 5 bases spanning the gap. The germline CDR1 and CDR2 sequences are SGDLS and YYNGEE. The CDR3 sequence is CASSGPTDTQYF. CDR3 bases: TGTGCCAGCAGCGGTCCGACAGATACGCAGTATTTT.

The chain links TRBV7-2 to TRBJ1-3; the D is unclear. The V end lost 1 base, the J end lost 0 bases, and 10 bases lay between the germline ends. CDR1 and CDR2 from the germline V gene are SGHTA and FQGNSA. The CDR3 totals 16 residues. The CDR3 protein is CASSLGALSSGNTIYF. Written as DNA, the CDR3 is TGTGCCAGCAGCTTAGGGGCCCTGAGCTCTGGAAACACCATATATTTT.

The V and J genes are TRBV5-6 and TRBJ1-3, with no clear D. Germline-derived CDR1 and CDR2 are SGHDT and YYEEEE. V lost 0 bases and J lost 2, with 9 bases in between. This CDR3 comprises 15 residues. In DNA form, the CDR3 reads TGTGCCAGCAGCTTGGTGGGCGACCCTGGAAACACCATATATTTT. It specifies CASSLVGDPGNTIYF.

The rearrangement joins TRBV5-1 to TRBJ2-2; 8 nucleotides align to TRBD1. This CDR3 is 15 amino acids long. J was trimmed by 5 bases and V by 6 bases; bases with no gene match: 9. Germline values: CDR1 SGHRS, CDR2 YFSETQ. The CDR3 here is CASTPQQGVTGELFF. In nucleotides, the CDR3 is TGCGCCAGCACGCCCCAACAGGGGGTAACCGGGGAGCTGTTTTTT.

This rearrangement joins TRBV6-5 to TRBJ1-6; maybe TRBD1 (5 bases). The germline gives CDR1 MNHEY, CDR2 SVGAGI. The CDR3 extends over 16 amino acids. The V gene lost 0 bases and the J gene lost 7 bases, with 13 bases spanning the gap. In nucleotides, the CDR3 is TGTGCCAGCAGTTACTCGGGGGGGATAAAGAATTCACCCCTCCACTTT. This translates into CASSYSGGIKNSPLHF.

The CDR3 is CASSLQKGGNTEAFF. DNA of the CDR3: TGTGCCAGCAGCTTACAAAAGGGAGGGAACACTGAAGCTTTCTTT. The rearrangement uses TRBV7-2 and TRBJ1-1, with D unresolved. Germline CDR1 is SGHTA and CDR2 is FQGNSA. V lost 2 bases and J lost 1, with 11 bases in between. The CDR3 covers 15 residues.